One and the same sample provided the 29 T cell receptor beta chains below, sequenced in a study of T cell clonality in common variable immunodeficiency. Assay used: immunoSEQ multiplex PCR; TCRdb lists only in-frame clones, some missing. The table lists about 64,000 clones, with no singletons. Sequenced input: peripheral blood mononuclear cells. The receptors here all came from a person between 18 and 70 years old in good health.

This clone was counted ten times or more. The CDR3 end lies 3 residues beyond the end of the read and is filled in from the germline J gene. The rearrangement links TRBV4-2 to TRBJ1-1; D not resolved. The CDR3 extends over 15 amino acids. Trimming left V 2 bases short and J 0 bases short, with 10 bases between. The germline gives CDR1 LGHNA, CDR2 YNFKEQ. The covered CDR3 bases are TGTGCCAGCAGCCAAACAGCCCTCGTGAACACTGAA. Its translation is CASSQTALVNTE. The entire CDR3 sequence reads CASSQTALVNTEAFF.

This clone was observed a handful of times. Read sequence stops 3 residues before the CDR3 end, and the germline J gene provides the missing end. This chain joins TRBV18 and TRBJ1-1; the match to TRBD1 covers 8 bases. This CDR3 comprises 14 residues. Germline V lookup: CDR1 KGHSH, CDR2 LQKENI. Germline trimming cut 4 bases from V and 4 bases from J; bases unmatched to any gene: 5. The CDR3 protein is CASSQGQGSTEAFF. The CDR3 bases that were read are TGTGCCAGCTCACAAGGACAGGGTAGCACTGAA.

This clone occurred many times. Read data end 3 residues before the CDR3 end; the end is taken from the germline J gene. This chain connects TRBV6-4 to TRBJ2-2, with TRBD1 identical over 8 bases. J gave up 4 bases and V 3 bases, and 4 bases lay outside the gene matches. This CDR3 region has 15 residues. CDR1 is MRHNA and CDR2 is SNTAGT in the germline V gene. The sequenced CDR3 bases are TGTGCCAGCAGTGAGGCAGGGGGCGGCACCGGGGAG. Translation gives CASSEAGGGTGE. The entire CDR3 reads CASSEAGGGTGELFF.

This clone was recorded at least ten times. The read is 3 residues too short to cover the CDR3 end, so that end is filled in from the germline J gene. V and J are TRBV27 and TRBJ1-2; 7 bases match TRBD1. This CDR3 spans 14 amino acids. Germline CDR1 and CDR2: MNHEY and SMNVEV (reference sequence). J lost 2 bases, V lost 4 bases, and 4 bases had no gene match. The CDR3 loop reads CASSWGDRNYGYTF. The CDR3 bases that were read are TGTGCCAGCAGTTGGGGGGACAGAAACTATGGC.

This clone was seen repeatedly, ten times or more. A junction end diverges from the germline sequence, so it may reflect a read error. Read sequence stops 3 residues before the CDR3 end, and the germline J gene provides the missing end. Other DNA sequences within the sample encode an identical CDR3. The V and J genes are TRBV6-2 or TRBV6-3 and TRBJ2-3, with D maybe TRBD1 (6 bases). Per the germline V gene, CDR1 is MNHEY and CDR2 is SVGEGT. The CDR3 is 14 residues long. The CDR3 DNA, read in part, is TGCGCCAGCAGTTATAGACAGGGCACAGATACG. It is translated as CASSYRQGTDT. The whole CDR3 region reads CASSYRQGTDTQYF.

This clone appeared many times. The CDR3 end is not reached by the read, which stops 3 residues before it; the germline J gene fills it in. The chain has TRBV4-1 and TRBJ1-1; 7 positions match TRBD1. The CDR3 length is 14 residues. J lost 5 bases, V lost 3 bases, and 6 bases had no gene match. Germline V lookup: CDR1 MGHRA, CDR2 YSYEKL. Incomplete CDR3 DNA: TGCGCCAGCAGCCAGGGACAGTTTGTGACTGAA. Amino acids: CASSQGQFVTE. The whole CDR3 sequence is CASSQGQFVTEAFF.

This clone was found many times. The CDR3 end lies 3 residues beyond the end of the read and is filled in from the germline J gene. The rearrangement uses TRBV2 and TRBJ1-1; the D gene is possibly TRBD1 (6 bases). This CDR3 has 15 amino acids. Germline CDR1 is SNHLY and CDR2 is FYNNEI. This CDR3 is CASSEAWAGADGAFF. The CDR3 DNA, read in part, is TGTGCCAGCAGTGAAGCGTGGGCGGGGGCGGATGGA.

At least ten counts were recorded for this clone. The CDR3 end falls 3 residues outside the read, so it is completed with the germline J gene. The chain is built from TRBV20-1 and TRBJ2-7; tentative D call: TRBD1 (6 bases). From germline, CDR1 is DFQATT and CDR2 SNEGSKA (reference sequence). The V end lost 4 bases, the J end lost 3 bases, and 10 bases lay between the germline ends. The CDR3 length is 12 residues. CDR3 sequence reads: CSAKGQIYEQYF. The sequenced part of the CDR3 DNA is TGCAGTGCTAAAGGACAGATCTACGAG.

This clone appeared a few times. The read falls 3 residues short of the CDR3 end, and the missing part is taken from the germline J gene. V is TRBV19 and J is TRBJ2-1, with TRBD2 matching over 16 bases. From germline, CDR1 is LNHDA and CDR2 SQIVND (reference sequence). This CDR3 has 21 amino acids. After removal of 0 bases from V and 9 bases from J, the junction contained 17 bases not matched to a gene. CDR3 bases read: TGTGCCAGTAGTATAGATCATCCCCGTGGGGGACTAGCGGGAGGGTTGGGTGAG. Amino acids: CASSIDHPRGGLAGGLGE. The whole CDR3 reads CASSIDHPRGGLAGGLGEQFF. The whole variable domain, filled in from reference TRBV19 and TRBJ2-1, reads DGGITQSPKYLFRKEGQNVTLSCEQNLNHDAMYWYRQDPGQGLRLIYYSQIVNDFQKGDIAEGYSVSREKKESFPLTVTSAQKNPTAFYLCASSIDHPRGGLAGGLGEQFFGPGTRLTVL.

This clone was counted many times. The observed sequence ends 3 residues before the CDR3 terminus, with the missing tail filled in from the germline J gene. This chain joins TRBV24-1 and TRBJ2-1; 7 nucleotides agree with TRBD1. The CDR3 is made up of 16 amino acids. Per the germline V gene, CDR1 is KGHDR and CDR2 is SFDVKD. Trimming cost V 4 bases and J 0 bases; bases outside gene matches: 5. The CDR3 region is CATSESRQGSYNEQFF. CDR3 DNA (partial): TGTGCCACCAGTGAATCTCGACAGGGCTCCTACAATGAG.

Many counts were recorded for this clone. Sequencing ends 3 residues short of the CDR3 end; the germline J gene provides the rest. This chain uses TRBV5-6 with TRBJ2-3; 7 bases agree with TRBD1. The CDR3 runs 13 residues. With V trimmed by 5 bases and J by 3 bases, 3 bases remained unmatched. Per the germline V gene, CDR1 is SGHDT and CDR2 is YYEEEE. The chain's CDR3 is CASSLTGTDTQYF. CDR3 bases read: TGTGCCAGCAGTTTGACAGGGACAGATACG.

The sample holds many counts of this clone. The DNA ends 3 residues before the CDR3 does, and the rest of the CDR3 is filled in from the germline J gene. V is TRBV29-1 and J is TRBJ2-1; 9 bases align to TRBD1. V lost 7 bases, J lost 7 bases, and 8 bases stayed unmatched. Germline loops: CDR1 SQVTM, CDR2 ANQGSEA. This CDR3 is built from 13 residues. Partial CDR3 DNA: TGCAGCGCAAATCGGGACAGGGTGAATGAG. Its protein is CSANRDRVNE. The whole CDR3 protein reads CSANRDRVNEQFF.

This clone was picked up many times. The read terminates 3 residues ahead of where the CDR3 ends, so the germline J gene completes it. The genes are TRBV14 and TRBJ2-5; D perhaps matches TRBD1 (6 bases). The CDR3 totals 13 residues. V dropped 1 base and J dropped 5 bases, with 8 bases sitting between them. Germline-derived CDR1 and CDR2 are SGHDN and FVKESK. The DNA read from the CDR3 is TGTGCCAGCAGCCAAGCAGGGGTCGAGACC. It yields the protein CASSQAGVET. The whole CDR3 protein is CASSQAGVETQYF. The complete variable domain, with remaining parts taken from reference TRBV14 and TRBJ2-5, reads EAGVTQFPSHSVIEKGQTVTLRCDPISGHDNLYWYRRVMGKEIKFLLHFVKESKQDESGMPNNRFLAERTGGTYSTLKVQPAELEDSGVYFCASSQAGVETQYFGPGTRLLVL.

This clone occurred many times. The CDR3 end is not reached by the read, which stops 3 residues before it; the germline J gene fills it in. The V and J genes are TRBV6-4 and TRBJ1-6; 7 positions agree with TRBD1. Germline-derived CDR1 and CDR2 are MRHNA and SNTAGT. V was pared by 5 bases and J by 10 bases, with 5 bases of the junction left unmatched. CDR3 length: 13 residues. Incomplete CDR3 DNA: TGTGCCAGCAGTATACAGGGGAGATCACCC. Translated, it gives CASSIQGRSP. The whole CDR3 protein reads CASSIQGRSPLHF.

In this sample, this clone turned up many times. The CDR3 end falls 3 residues outside the read, so it is completed with the germline J gene. This chain joins TRBV29-1 and TRBJ2-7; 8 bases align to TRBD1. The CDR3 length is 14 residues. Trimming at V came to 1 base and at J to 1 base, leaving 3 bases not matched to a gene. Looked up from germline, CDR1 is SQVTM and CDR2 is ANQGSEA. Partial CDR3 DNA: TGCAGCGTTGAAGGGACAGGGCGTTCCTACGAG. This codes for CSVEGTGRSYE. The entire CDR3 sequence reads CSVEGTGRSYEQYF.

This clone was counted many times. Sequencing ends 3 residues short of the CDR3 end; the germline J gene provides the rest. The J gene is TRBJ1-1, the V gene TRBV2; 10 bases are shared with TRBD1. The germline V gene encodes CDR1 SNHLY and CDR2 FYNNEI. V lost 2 bases and J lost 4; bases outside the gene matches: 1. This CDR3 has 14 amino acids. CDR3: CASSEWDRGTEAFF. CDR3 DNA, as far as it was read: TGTGCCAGCAGTGAATGGGACAGGGGCACTGAA.

This clone was picked up many times. Sequencing ends 3 residues short of the CDR3 end; the germline J gene provides the rest. V usage is TRBV7-9 and J usage is TRBJ1-3, with D possibly TRBD1 on 5 matching bases. CDR1 is SEHNR and CDR2 is FQNEAQ in the germline V gene (reference sequence). V shed 5 bases and J shed 4 bases, with 12 bases lying between them. This CDR3 is 14 amino acids long. The CDR3 spells CASSEGLSGNTIYF. CDR3 bases read: TGTGCCAGCAGCGAGGGACTATCAGGAAACACC.

There are many counts of this clone. The observed sequence ends 3 residues before the CDR3 terminus, with the missing tail filled in from the germline J gene. The rearrangement links TRBV2 to TRBJ2-1; 10 nucleotides line up with TRBD1. The germline CDR1 and CDR2 sequences are SNHLY and FYNNEI. The CDR3 runs to 14 residues. V shed 6 bases and J 7 bases; nucleotides not matched to a gene: 6. The CDR3 bases that were read are TGTGCCAGCAGGGCTGACAGGGGGCTGAATGAG. Translating gives CASRADRGLNE. The entire CDR3 protein reads CASRADRGLNEQFF.

This clone was seen ten or more times. From the germline J gene comes the end of the CDR3, since the read stops 3 residues before it. The chain has TRBV6-1 and TRBJ1-6, with TRBD1 as a possible D gene (5 bases). The germline gives CDR1 MNHNS, CDR2 SASEGT. The CDR3 extends over 15 amino acids. Between the trimmed V and J ends, which lost 2 bases and 7 bases, there was a span of 12 bases. The DNA read from the CDR3 is TGTGCCAGCAGTGAACCAGGGCGCAGAAATTCACCC. This encodes CASSEPGRRNSP. The full CDR3 reads CASSEPGRRNSPLHF.

This clone came up many times. CDR3 sequence: CASRPGQKNTEAFF. The DNA read from the CDR3 is TGTGCCAGCAGACCGGGACAGAAAAACACTGAA. This chain connects TRBV19 to TRBJ1-1; 7 positions match TRBD1. The read ends 3 residues shy of where the CDR3 ends; the end is completed using the germline J gene. With 9 bases clipped from V and 2 bases from J, the junction kept 9 bases outside the gene matches. CDR1 and CDR2 (germline): LNHDA, SQIVND (reference sequence). The CDR3 has 14 residues.

This clone was recorded many times. The sequence runs out 3 residues before the end of the CDR3; the remainder is reconstructed from the germline J gene. This chain links TRBV5-6 with TRBJ2-3, with unresolved D. The CDR3 is made up of 12 amino acids. V lost 2 bases and J 5 bases, leaving 6 bases between the germline ends. Germline V CDR1 and CDR2: SGHDT, YYEEEE. CDR3 loop: CASSFSRDTQYF. CDR3 bases read: TGTGCCAGCAGCTTTTCCAGAGATACG.

In this sample, this clone turned up many times. The sequence runs out 3 residues before the end of the CDR3; the remainder is reconstructed from the germline J gene. The chain has TRBV19 and TRBJ2-1; D possibly corresponds to TRBD2 (6 bases). The V gene's germline CDR1 is LNHDA and CDR2 SQIVND (reference sequence). The CDR3 contains 17 residues. Trimming pared 7 bases from V and 2 bases from J, leaving 21 bases between. CDR3 in amino acids: CASKEVWRGQAYNEQFF. Partial CDR3 DNA: TGTGCCAGTAAAGAGGTTTGGCGGGGCCAAGCCTACAATGAG.

At least ten counts were recorded for this clone. The sequenced fragment ends 3 residues before the CDR3 boundary, so the rest is inferred from the germline J gene. The chain uses TRBV7-2 and TRBJ1-5, with 8 bases fitting TRBD1. This CDR3 contains 15 residues. J lost 7 bases, V lost 5 bases, and 10 bases had no gene match. Germline CDR1 and CDR2: SGHTA and FQGNSA. The CDR3 spells CASSRDAGGGQPQHF. The CDR3 bases that were read are TGTGCCAGCAGCCGCGACGCAGGGGGCGGCCAGCCC.

This clone was detected many times. The CDR3 is cut off 3 residues early in the read; its end comes from the germline J gene. The chain combines TRBV5-1 with TRBJ1-6; 7 bases align to TRBD1. Germline V gene sequence: CDR1 SGHRS, CDR2 YFSETQ. The ends lost 1 base at V and 7 bases at J; junction bases unmatched: 8. CDR3 size: 16 residues. The sequenced CDR3 bases are TGCGCCAGCAGCTTGAGGGGGCTAGCCGAGAATTCACCC. Residues: CASSLRGLAENSP. The entire CDR3 protein is CASSLRGLAENSPLHF.

This clone has ten or more counts. Incomplete CDR3 DNA: TGTGCCAGCTCACCACTCCACAGGGGGTACAATGAG. Amino acid sequence: CASSPLHRGYNE. The entire CDR3 is CASSPLHRGYNEQFF. The rearrangement joins TRBV18 to TRBJ2-1; 8 bases agree with TRBD1. The CDR3 goes on 3 residues after the read ends, and that part is filled in from the germline J gene. Looked up from germline, CDR1 is KGHSH and CDR2 is LQKENI. With 1 base clipped from V and 4 bases from J, the junction kept 3 bases outside the gene matches. The CDR3 sequence is 15 residues long.

This clone was found a few times. The read terminates 3 residues ahead of where the CDR3 ends, so the germline J gene completes it. The chain employs TRBV5-1 and TRBJ2-1; 13 bases fit TRBD2. CDR1 SGHRS and CDR2 YFSETQ come from the germline V gene. The CDR3 sequence is 16 residues long. The junction had 9 bases not matched to a gene; V was cut back by 4 bases and J by 8 bases. This chain's CDR3 is CASSKGLAGVVDEQFF. The sequenced CDR3 bases are TGCGCCAGCAGCAAAGGACTAGCGGGAGTTGTAGATGAG.

CDR3 in amino acids: CSARDLAGPISYEQYF. The part of the CDR3 DNA that was read is TGCAGTGCTAGAGATTTGGCGGGGCCAATCTCCTACGAG. This chain connects TRBV20-1 to TRBJ2-7; D possibly corresponds to TRBD2 (6 bases). With the read ending 3 residues before the CDR3 end, the germline J gene is used to fill in that end. V lost 0 bases and J lost 0, with 15 bases in between. The germline V gene has CDR1 DFQATT and CDR2 SNEGSKA (reference sequence). The CDR3 extends over 16 amino acids.

This clone has at least ten counts. The CDR3 extends 3 residues past the end of the read, so its final part is completed from the germline J gene. The chain uses TRBV5-1 and TRBJ2-1, with 9 bases that match TRBD2. This CDR3 contains 14 residues. V shed 4 bases, J shed 4 bases, and the junction held 3 bases outside the gene matches. Germline CDR1 is SGHRS and CDR2 is YFSETQ. CDR3 residues: CASSDSGGYNEQFF. The part of the CDR3 DNA that was read is TGCGCCAGCAGCGATAGCGGGGGTTACAATGAG.

In its sample, this clone was seen many times. Read data end 3 residues before the CDR3 end; the end is taken from the germline J gene. J is TRBJ2-1 and V is TRBV14; TRBD2 matches 11 bases. J was trimmed by 7 bases and V by 3 bases; bases with no gene match: 5. This CDR3 contains 15 residues. Germline assignment: CDR1 SGHDN and CDR2 FVKESK. Partial CDR3 DNA: TGTGCCAGCAGCCAGGTAGCGGGAGGGCCTAATGAG. Its translation is CASSQVAGGPNE. In full, the CDR3 is CASSQVAGGPNEQFF. The full variable domain, its missing parts supplied by reference TRBV14 and TRBJ2-1, is EAGVTQFPSHSVIEKGQTVTLRCDPISGHDNLYWYRRVMGKEIKFLLHFVKESKQDESGMPNNRFLAERTGGTYSTLKVQPAELEDSGVYFCASSQVAGGPNEQFFGPGTRLTVL.